In this sample, the clone carrying this TCR beta chain turned up many times. The antigen is unknown. V shed 4 bases, J shed 7 bases, and the junction held 12 bases outside the gene matches. CDR3 length: 16 residues. Germline V CDR1 and CDR2: SGHRS, YFSETQ. This sample was taken from a study of HIV-infected patients and healthy controls. Notes on the study in general: The diversity differences were not explained by slight age and sex differences between study cohorts.

Whole blood was used without fractionation, so all unsorted peripheral T cells were included. Reverse transcription used about 510 ng RNA and constant-region primers for alpha and beta. Using multiplexing indices, alpha and beta chain libraries were generated apart by chain-specific third strand synthesis. One entry per CDR3 protein, called by TCRdb with MiXCR from the 5' RACE reads. The table has around 26,000 distinct CDR3 sequences, approximately 9% seen once. This TCR came from an adult in good health. V is TRBV5-1 and J is TRBJ2-1, with 9 positions matching TRBD1. Sample: blood. The CDR3 is CASSHPWGQGLNEQFF. Here the CDR3 DNA reads TGCGCCAGCAGCCACCCCTGGGGACAGGGACTTAATGAGCAGTTCTTC.